This passage covers 25 T cell receptor beta chains from one sample sequenced in a study of shared clonotypes between healthy human individuals (dated by TCRdb to 2020 to 2022). Receptor amplification or capture employed the immunoSEQ multiplex PCR assay. The source is immuneACCESS, and TCRdb retained only in-frame sequences with V and J called. Part of the clones is not carried over; for the studies checked, unresolved V genes explain less than half of this, and the remainder is unexplained. The sample table lists roughly 850,000 clones, approximately 97% of them with a count of one. The top ten clonotypes cover under 0.3% of the sample. CD8 naive samples were CD45RO-negative cells positively selected for CCR7, giving a CD45RA+CCR7+ population that excluded TemRA cells. Source material: naive CD8+ T cells sorted from blood. What the cell subset or site label conveys for this sample: CD45RA+CCR7+. All receptors come from a man aged 30-40 years in good health.

The chain recombines TRBV7-7 with TRBJ2-2, with D tentatively TRBD1 or TRBD2 (7 bases each). CDR1 SSHAT and CDR2 FNYEAQ come from the germline V gene (reference sequence). This CDR3 has 15 residues. V shed 5 bases and J shed 2 bases, with 12 bases lying between them. CDR3 amino acids: CASSSGTANTGELFF. The CDR3 DNA follows: TGTGCCAGCAGCAGCGGGACAGCCAACACCGGGGAGCTGTTTTTT.

This chain uses TRBV29-1 with TRBJ2-2; D might be TRBD1 (6 bases). V lost 3 bases and J lost 5, with 13 bases in between. The CDR3 has 14 residues. The germline gives CDR1 SQVTM, CDR2 ANQGSEA. The CDR3 DNA follows: TGCAGCGTTGACTCATTACAGGGTACCGGGGAGCTGTTTTTT. Translation gives CSVDSLQGTGELFF.

A remark on this clone: A read error is possible here, since a much larger clone lies one base away. Other nucleotide sequences in the sample specify the same CDR3. The rearrangement links TRBV27 to TRBJ2-7, with 11 positions matching TRBD1. J lost 3 bases, V lost 6 bases, and 4 bases had no gene match. Looked up from germline, CDR1 is MNHEY and CDR2 is SMNVEV (reference sequence). The CDR3 is 14 residues long. The CDR3 coding sequence is TGTGCCAGCAGGCCCGGGACAGGGGGCTACGAGCAGTACTTC. It codes for CASRPGTGGYEQYF.

The CDR3 spells CASSEVGYEQFF. As DNA, the CDR3 is TGTGCCAGTAGTGAGGTCGGGTATGAGCAGTTCTTC. V and J are TRBV19 and TRBJ2-1; D gene unclear. CDR1 LNHDA and CDR2 SQIVND come from the germline V gene (reference sequence). This CDR3 comprises 12 residues. Trimming pared 5 bases from V and 8 bases from J, leaving 10 bases between.

The J gene is TRBJ2-1, the V gene TRBV11-3; D is unresolved. This CDR3 spans 13 amino acids. V lost 5 bases and J 8 bases, leaving 13 bases between the germline ends. The germline gives CDR1 SGHNT, CDR2 YENEEA. The CDR3 bases are TGTGCCAGCAGCCTAGGATGGAGCGATGAGCAGTTCTTC. This sequence encodes CASSLGWSDEQFF. Based on the CDR3 plus reference TRBV11-3 and TRBJ2-1, the full variable domain is EAGVVQSPRYKIIEKKQPVAFWCNPISGHNTLYWYLQNLGQGPELLIRYENEEAVDDSQLPKDRFSAERLKGVDSTLKIQPAELGDSAVYLCASSLGWSDEQFFGPGTRLTVL.

V gene TRBV6-5 combines with J gene TRBJ2-7; possible D gene TRBD2, 6 bases. This CDR3 spans 15 amino acids. The germline V and J ends were trimmed by 0 bases and 4 bases, with 13 bases remaining between them. Germline-derived CDR1 and CDR2 are MNHEY and SVGAGI. The DNA of the CDR3 is TGTGCCAGCAGTTACTCGAGTCTAGCGACGTACGAGCAGTACTTC. This codes for CASSYSSLATYEQYF.

This chain links TRBV28 with TRBJ2-7; the D gene is possibly TRBD1 (5 bases). The germline V gene encodes CDR1 MDHEN and CDR2 SYDVKM. The V end was cut by 4 bases, the J end by 3 bases, with 16 bases between. This CDR3 spans 15 amino acids. Here the CDR3 reads CASSSLQVPLYEQYF. The DNA for the CDR3 is TGTGCCAGCAGTTCACTACAGGTTCCCCTCTACGAGCAGTACTTC.

The rearrangement links TRBV19 to TRBJ2-3; 8 bases line up with TRBD1. Germline trimming cut 6 bases from V and 1 base from J; bases unmatched to any gene: 6. CDR1 and CDR2 (germline): LNHDA, SQIVND (reference sequence). The CDR3 has 15 residues. CDR3 amino acids: CASRAGGDGTDTQYF. The CDR3 bases are TGTGCCAGTAGGGCAGGGGGCGATGGCACAGATACGCAGTATTTT.

The V call is TRBV5-1, the J call TRBJ2-1; the D gene is possibly TRBD2 (5 bases). With 0 bases removed from V and 8 bases from J, the gap between germline ends came to 15 bases. The CDR3 is 15 residues long. The germline CDR1 and CDR2 sequences are SGHRS and YFSETQ. Here the CDR3 reads CASSLGGEVRDEQFF. The DNA for the CDR3 is TGCGCCAGCAGCTTGGGGGGAGAGGTGAGGGATGAGCAGTTCTTC. Full variable domain (outside the CDR3, taken from reference TRBV5-1 and TRBJ2-1): KAGVTQTPRYLIKTRGQQVTLSCSPISGHRSVSWYQQTPGQGLQFLFEYFSETQRNKGNFPGRFSGRQFSNSRSEMNVSTLELGDSALYLCASSLGGEVRDEQFFGPGTRLTVL.

The chain links TRBV10-3 to TRBJ2-7; D unresolved. Trimming stripped 4 bases from V and 3 bases from J, with 13 bases between. CDR1 and CDR2 (germline): ENHRY, SYGVKD. The CDR3 sequence is 14 residues long. The CDR3 nucleotides read TGTGCCATCAGTGTTGGCGACCTCCGCTACGAGCAGTACTTC. Translation: CAISVGDLRYEQYF.

This chain connects TRBV30 to TRBJ2-7; weak D call: TRBD1 (6 bases). This CDR3 is built from 13 residues. Germline V gene lookup returns CDR1 GTSNPN and CDR2 SVGIG (reference sequence). Between the trimmed V and J ends, which lost 5 bases and 3 bases, there was a span of 14 bases. CDR3: CAWVGTPDYEQYF. In DNA form, the CDR3 reads TGTGCCTGGGTCGGGACACCCGACTACGAGCAGTACTTC. Combining the CDR3 with reference TRBV30 and TRBJ2-7 gives the whole variable domain SQTIHQWPATLVQPVGSPLSLECTVEGTSNPNLYWYRQAAGRGLQLLFYSVGIGQISSEVPQNLSASRPQDRQFILSSKKLLLSDSGFYLCAWVGTPDYEQYFGPGTRLTVT.

The chain employs TRBV4-1 and TRBJ2-3, with D maybe TRBD1 (5 bases). Germline CDR1 reads MGHRA; CDR2 reads YSYEKL. The V end was cut by 0 bases, the J end by 0 bases, with 10 bases between. The CDR3 runs to 16 residues. The chain's CDR3 is CASSQEPGISTDTQYF. The CDR3 nucleotides read TGCGCCAGCAGCCAAGAACCAGGGATCAGCACAGATACGCAGTATTTT.

The chain employs TRBV7-9 and TRBJ1-1; the match to TRBD1 covers 11 bases. Per the germline V gene, CDR1 is SEHNR and CDR2 is FQNEAQ (reference sequence). The V and J ends lost 6 bases and 11 bases, in that order; junction bases with no gene match: 20. The CDR3 has 17 amino acids. The CDR3 nucleotides read TGTGCCAGCAGGCCGATTGTTCTGAGGACAGGGGGCGCGGGGGCTTTCTTT. It encodes CASRPIVLRTGGAGAFF. Full variable domain (missing parts from reference TRBV7-9 and TRBJ1-1): DTGVSQNPRHKITKRGQNVTFRCDPISEHNRLYWYRQTLGQGPEFLTYFQNEAQLEKSRLLSDRFSAERPKGSFSTLEIQRTEQGDSAMYLCASRPIVLRTGGAGAFFGQGTRLTVV.

V usage is TRBV9 and J usage is TRBJ2-4; 7 bases line up with TRBD2. The CDR3 runs to 17 residues. Germline V gives CDR1 SGDLS, CDR2 YYNGEE. The junction had 15 bases not matched to a gene; V was cut back by 0 bases and J by 9 bases. DNA for the CDR3: TGTGCCAGCAGCGTAGAGGGCGGGGGACGTGACGGAGTCATTCAGTACTTC. Its translation is CASSVEGGGRDGVIQYF.

V and J are TRBV6-5 and TRBJ1-1; TRBD1 agrees at 7 bases. The CDR3 runs 13 residues. Germline V CDR1 and CDR2: MNHEY, SVGAGI. V lost 6 bases, J lost 4 bases, and 5 bases stayed unmatched. CDR3 protein: CASSRQGPTEAFF. Written as DNA, the CDR3 is TGTGCCAGCAGCAGACAGGGCCCCACTGAAGCTTTCTTT.

V and J are TRBV9 and TRBJ2-7; 8 nucleotides match TRBD2. Germline V CDR1 and CDR2: SGDLS, YYNGEE. V was clipped by 3 bases and J by 3 bases; unmatched bases: 11. CDR3 length equals 16 residues. The CDR3 DNA is TGTGCCAGCAGCGAGCTAGCGGGCCTCCAAATCTACGAGCAGTACTTC. Translated, it gives CASSELAGLQIYEQYF.

The chain joins TRBV19 to TRBJ2-1; the D is unclear. The CDR3 spans 12 residues. V was pared by 3 bases and J by 5 bases, with 5 bases between. The germline CDR1 and CDR2 sequences are LNHDA and SQIVND (reference sequence). The DNA for the CDR3 is TGTGCCAGTAGTATTTGGGACAATGAGCAGTTCTTC. This gives the protein CASSIWDNEQFF.

This rearrangement joins TRBV2 to TRBJ2-7, with a tentative D call TRBD2 (5 bases). Germline V CDR1 and CDR2: SNHLY, FYNNEI. The CDR3 spans 12 residues. The V gene lost 8 bases and the J gene lost 3 bases, with 11 bases spanning the gap. DNA for the CDR3: TGTGCCAGCCGGGATAAGATCTACGAGCAGTACTTC. Its translation: CASRDKIYEQYF. The full variable domain, rest sourced from reference TRBV2 and TRBJ2-7, is EPEVTQTPSHQVTQMGQEVILRCVPISNHLYFYWYRQILGQKVEFLVSFYNNEISEKSEIFDDQFSVERPDGSNFTLKIRSTKLEDSAMYFCASRDKIYEQYFGPGTRLTVT.

This clone was seen once. The J gene is TRBJ2-6, the V gene TRBV12-5; a weak D match, TRBD1 (5 bases). Germline assignment: CDR1 LGHNT and CDR2 FRNRAP. Trimming removed 5 bases at V and 5 bases at J, with 22 bases between. The CDR3 has 18 amino acids. For the CDR3, the DNA is TGTGCTAGTGGTGGAACACGTGCAGGACAAAGTCGGGCCAACGTCCTGACTTTC. Encoded protein: CASGGTRAGQSRANVLTF. Full variable domain (rest looked up from reference TRBV12-5 and TRBJ2-6): DARVTQTPRHKVTEMGQEVTMRCQPILGHNTVFWYRQTMMQGLELLAYFRNRAPLDDSGMPKDRFSAEMPDATLATLKIQPSEPRDSAVYFCASGGTRAGQSRANVLTFGAGSRLTVL.

This clone was observed once. The CDR3 here is CASSPTLGGTYEQYF. The DNA for the CDR3 is TGTGCCAGTAGTCCCACATTAGGGGGTACCTACGAGCAGTACTTC. The chain recombines TRBV19 with TRBJ2-7, with a tentative D call TRBD1 (6 bases). CDR1 and CDR2 from the germline V gene are LNHDA and SQIVND (reference sequence). This CDR3 is built from 15 residues. Trimming left V 5 bases short and J 2 bases short, with 16 bases between.

The CDR3 nucleotides read TGTGCCAGTAGTATGGCCGGGCGGGCCCCCTACGAGCAGTACTTC. It specifies CASSMAGRAPYEQYF. The chain joins TRBV19 to TRBJ2-7; D perhaps matches TRBD2 (5 bases). V shed 3 bases and J shed 2 bases, with 14 bases lying between them. The CDR3 spans 15 residues. Germline CDR1 and CDR2: LNHDA and SQIVND (reference sequence).

This clone was detected only once. This chain connects TRBV28 to TRBJ2-7, with D hard to call. The germline V gene has CDR1 MDHEN and CDR2 SYDVKM. The CDR3 covers 15 residues. V was trimmed by 6 bases and J by 5 bases, leaving 20 bases between them. CDR3 nucleotide sequence: TGTGCCAGCAGCGAGGTAATGGGTGAGGATCACGAGCAGTACTTC. This gives the protein CASSEVMGEDHEQYF.

The chain has TRBV5-5 and TRBJ2-1, with TRBD1 as a possible D gene (5 bases). This CDR3 region has 16 residues. CDR1 and CDR2 from the germline V gene are SGHKS and YYEKEE (reference sequence). Trimming cost V 0 bases and J 5 bases, with 15 bases left between them. The CDR3 bases are TGTGCCAGCAGCTTGGAAGGGGCGGATCCGGACAATGAGCAGTTCTTC. It encodes CASSLEGADPDNEQFF. Filled out from reference TRBV5-5 and TRBJ2-1, the complete variable domain reads DAGVTQSPTHLIKTRGQQVTLRCSPISGHKSVSWYQQVLGQGPQFIFQYYEKEERGRGNFPDRFSARQFPNYSSELNVNALLLGDSALYLCASSLEGADPDNEQFFGPGTRLTVL.

The CDR3 region has the DNA TGTGCCAGTTCCCCCATGGGGCTAGCGGGAGATTTATTGTCCTACAATGAGCAGTTCTTC. As protein: CASSPMGLAGDLLSYNEQFF. This sequence joins TRBV9 and TRBJ2-1, with 10 bases aligning to TRBD2. V shed 8 bases and J 1 base; nucleotides not matched to a gene: 21. Germline V gene lookup returns CDR1 SGDLS and CDR2 YYNGEE. This CDR3 contains 20 residues. Variable domain in full (rest from reference TRBV9 and TRBJ2-1): DSGVTQTPKHLITATGQRVTLRCSPRSGDLSVYWYQQSLDQGLQFLIQYYNGEERAKGNILERFSAQQFPDLHSELNLSSLELGDSALYFCASSPMGLAGDLLSYNEQFFGPGTRLTVL.

The chain is built from TRBV5-6 and TRBJ1-5; no reliable D call. V was pared by 2 bases and J by 7 bases, with 10 bases between. The CDR3 covers 13 residues. Germline V gives CDR1 SGHDT, CDR2 YYEEEE. The CDR3: CASSFGSGQPQHF. The DNA for the CDR3 is TGTGCCAGCAGCTTCGGGAGCGGCCAGCCCCAGCATTTT.